This is a list of T cell receptor beta chains from one sample in a study of shared clonotypes between healthy human individuals. Using immunoSEQ multiplex PCR, the repertoire was profiled, and TCRdb retains in-frame clones only, with some absent. The repertoire holds 950,000 to 1,300,000 clones, with more than 60% as singletons. Sequencing was carried out using memory CD4+ T cells sorted from blood. These receptors were collected from a man younger than 30 in good health. Both conserved end residues are part of each CDR3. A D gene is named only where the DNA matches it firmly. Clone sizes are given selectively: once, few, many, or a class where the clone is expanded.

J gene: TRBJ1-3
V gene: TRBV7-2
D gene: NA
clone size: few
CDR3 protein: CASSPGTLRGNTIYF
CDR3 DNA: TGTGCCAGCAGCCCGGGGACCCTACGAGGAAACACCATATATTTT

J gene: TRBJ2-1
V gene: TRBV11-2
D gene: TRBD2
clone size: NA
CDR3 protein: CASSPTSGSGNEQFF
CDR3 DNA: TGTGCCAGCAGCCCTACTAGCGGGAGTGGGAATGAGCAGTTCTTC

J gene: TRBJ2-1
V gene: TRBV20-1
D gene: NA
clone size: NA
CDR3 protein: CSSASYNEQFF
CDR3 DNA: TGCAGTAGCGCTTCCTACAATGAGCAGTTCTTC

J gene: TRBJ2-7
V gene: TRBV28
D gene: TRBD2
clone size: NA
CDR3 protein: CATVAGGLSYEQYF
CDR3 DNA: TGTGCCACCGTAGCGGGGGGACTCTCCTACGAGCAGTACTTC

J gene: TRBJ2-7
V gene: TRBV4-3
D gene: NA
clone size: NA
CDR3 protein: CASSHTPGSGAPYEQYF
CDR3 DNA: TGCGCCAGCAGCCACACCCCCGGATCCGGGGCCCCCTACGAGCAGTACTTC

J gene: TRBJ1-5
V gene: TRBV9
D gene: TRBD1
clone size: NA
CDR3 protein: CASSIGTVSNQPQHF
CDR3 DNA: TGTGCCAGCAGCATCGGGACAGTTAGCAATCAGCCCCAGCATTTT

J gene: TRBJ2-1
V gene: TRBV6-5
D gene: NA
clone size: NA
CDR3 protein: CASSYVEGLWYNEQFF
CDR3 DNA: TGTGCCAGCAGTTACGTGGAGGGATTGTGGTACAATGAGCAGTTCTTC

J gene: TRBJ2-5
V gene: TRBV11-2
D gene: NA
clone size: NA
CDR3 protein: CASSLALKGETQYF
CDR3 DNA: TGTGCCAGCAGCTTAGCCTTGAAAGGAGAGACCCAGTACTTC

J gene: TRBJ2-7
V gene: TRBV2
D gene: NA
clone size: NA
CDR3 protein: CASSESGQTAQYF
CDR3 DNA: TGTGCCAGCAGTGAAAGTGGACAGACAGCGCAGTACTTC

J gene: TRBJ2-1
V gene: TRBV4-1
D gene: NA
clone size: NA
CDR3 protein: CASSQVAGMSYNEQFF
CDR3 DNA: TGCGCCAGCAGCCAAGTCGCAGGGATGTCCTACAATGAGCAGTTCTTC

J gene: TRBJ2-7
V gene: TRBV9
D gene: TRBD1
clone size: NA
CDR3 protein: CASSVDFGQGYEQYF
CDR3 DNA: TGTGCCAGCAGCGTAGATTTTGGACAGGGCTACGAGCAGTACTTC

J gene: TRBJ2-1
V gene: TRBV27
D gene: TRBD1
clone size: NA
CDR3 protein: CASRPLGGPSYNEQFF
CDR3 DNA: TGTGCCAGCAGACCACTAGGGGGCCCGAGCTACAATGAGCAGTTCTTC

J gene: TRBJ2-1
V gene: TRBV15
D gene: TRBD1
clone size: NA
CDR3 protein: CATSPSGQGHNEQFF
CDR3 DNA: TGTGCCACCAGCCCTTCGGGACAGGGTCACAATGAGCAGTTCTTC

J gene: TRBJ1-2
V gene: TRBV5-8
D gene: NA
clone size: NA
CDR3 protein: CASSLVGGYGYTF
CDR3 DNA: TGTGCCAGCAGCTTGGTAGGGGGCTATGGCTACACCTTC

J gene: TRBJ1-4
V gene: TRBV7-6
D gene: NA
clone size: NA
CDR3 protein: CASSLVPTTNEKLFF
CDR3 DNA: TGTGCCAGCAGCTTAGTCCCCACAACTAATGAAAAACTGTTTTTT

J gene: TRBJ2-3
V gene: TRBV11-2
D gene: NA
clone size: NA
CDR3 protein: CASSLAGGRTDTQYF
CDR3 DNA: TGTGCCAGCAGCTTAGCAGGGGGGCGCACAGATACGCAGTATTTT

J gene: TRBJ1-1
V gene: TRBV19
D gene: NA
clone size: NA
CDR3 protein: CASSMDIQGRTEAFF
CDR3 DNA: TGTGCCAGTAGTATGGACATTCAGGGTAGGACTGAAGCTTTCTTT

J gene: TRBJ2-7
V gene: TRBV2
D gene: TRBD1
clone size: NA
CDR3 protein: CASRGQGMSEQYF
CDR3 DNA: TGTGCCAGCAGAGGACAGGGGATGTCCGAGCAGTACTTC

J gene: TRBJ2-7
V gene: TRBV7-2
D gene: NA
clone size: NA
CDR3 protein: CASSPSRDSIRREQYF
CDR3 DNA: TGTGCCAGCAGCCCCTCCCGGGACTCCATACGGAGGGAGCAGTACTTC

J gene: TRBJ2-7
V gene: TRBV11-2
D gene: TRBD2
clone size: NA
CDR3 protein: CASSLEGSGVYEQYF
CDR3 DNA: TGTGCCAGCAGCTTAGAGGGTAGCGGGGTCTACGAGCAGTACTTC

J gene: TRBJ1-5
V gene: TRBV30
D gene: NA
clone size: NA
CDR3 protein: CAWSGGGQTINQPQHF
CDR3 DNA: TGTGCCTGGAGCGGGGGGGGACAAACAATCAATCAGCCCCAGCATTTT